This T cell receptor (beta chain) was sequenced for a study of beta chain features in type 1 diabetes. Worth noting for this clone: What it recognizes is unknown.

The authors reverse transcribed all of the isolated RNA, so sequencing captured expressed TCRB transcripts. Repertoires were generated with immunoSEQ multiplex PCR, while TCRdb's copy carries only in-frame clones and drops some. Of 130,000 or so clones in the sample, approximately 10% were seen once. Study results and caveats: A moderate, significant TCRB CDR3 shortening appeared in type 1 diabetes across four CD4+ subsets. In the patient group, naive, central memory and Treg TCRB repertoires seemed more alike than in the healthy donor group.

The V end was cut by 1 base, the J end by 4 bases, with 13 bases between. CDR1 is MNHEY, CDR2 SMNVEV, per germline (reference sequence). There are 15 residues in the CDR3. Sequences were obtained from central memory CD4+ T cells from blood. The receptor comes from a man in his thirties or forties with type 1 diabetes. This rearrangement joins TRBV27 to TRBJ1-1, with D perhaps matching TRBD1 (6 bases). CDR3 sequence: CASSLYREGGTEAFF. The CDR3 nucleotides are TGTGCCAGCAGTTTATACAGGGAAGGAGGCACTGAAGCTTTCTTT.